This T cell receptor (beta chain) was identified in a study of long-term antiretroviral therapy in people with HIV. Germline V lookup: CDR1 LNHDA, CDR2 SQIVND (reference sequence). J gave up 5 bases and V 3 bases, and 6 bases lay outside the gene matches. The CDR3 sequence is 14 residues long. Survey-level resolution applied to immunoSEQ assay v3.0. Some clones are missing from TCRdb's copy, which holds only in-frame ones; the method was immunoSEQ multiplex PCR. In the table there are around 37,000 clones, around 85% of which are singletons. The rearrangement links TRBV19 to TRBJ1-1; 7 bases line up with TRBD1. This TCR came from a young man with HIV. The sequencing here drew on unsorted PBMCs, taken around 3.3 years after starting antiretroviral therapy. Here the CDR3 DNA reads TGTGCCAGTAGTATTTTGACAGGGACGACTGAAGCTTTCTTT. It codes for CASSILTGTTEAFF.